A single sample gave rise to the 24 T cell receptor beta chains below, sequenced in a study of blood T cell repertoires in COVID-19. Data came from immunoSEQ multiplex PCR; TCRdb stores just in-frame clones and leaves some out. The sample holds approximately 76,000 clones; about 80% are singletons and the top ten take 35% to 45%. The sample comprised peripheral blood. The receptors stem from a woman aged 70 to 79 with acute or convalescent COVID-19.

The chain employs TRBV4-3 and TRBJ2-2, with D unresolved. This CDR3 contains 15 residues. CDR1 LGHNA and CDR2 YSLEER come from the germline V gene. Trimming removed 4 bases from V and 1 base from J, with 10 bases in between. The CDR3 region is CASSPTVLNTGELFF. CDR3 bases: TGCGCCAGCAGCCCAACTGTCCTGAACACCGGGGAGCTGTTTTTT.

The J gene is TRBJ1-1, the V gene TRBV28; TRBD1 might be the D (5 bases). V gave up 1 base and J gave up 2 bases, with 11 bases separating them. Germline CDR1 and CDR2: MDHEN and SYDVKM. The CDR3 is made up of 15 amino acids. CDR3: CASSLLSGFNTEAFF. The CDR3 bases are TGTGCCAGCAGTTTATTGTCAGGGTTTAACACTGAAGCTTTCTTT.

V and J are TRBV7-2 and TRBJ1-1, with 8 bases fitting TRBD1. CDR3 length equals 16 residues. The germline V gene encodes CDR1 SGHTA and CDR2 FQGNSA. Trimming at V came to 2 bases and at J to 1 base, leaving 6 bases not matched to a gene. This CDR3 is CASSLQAGTGNTEAFF. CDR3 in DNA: TGTGCCAGCAGCTTACAAGCCGGGACAGGGAACACTGAAGCTTTCTTT.

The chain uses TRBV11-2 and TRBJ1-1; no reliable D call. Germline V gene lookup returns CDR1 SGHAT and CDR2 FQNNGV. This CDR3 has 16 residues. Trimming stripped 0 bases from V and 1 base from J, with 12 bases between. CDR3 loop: CASSLDSPGWNTEAFF. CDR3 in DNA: TGTGCCAGCAGCTTAGACTCTCCGGGATGGAACACTGAAGCTTTCTTT.

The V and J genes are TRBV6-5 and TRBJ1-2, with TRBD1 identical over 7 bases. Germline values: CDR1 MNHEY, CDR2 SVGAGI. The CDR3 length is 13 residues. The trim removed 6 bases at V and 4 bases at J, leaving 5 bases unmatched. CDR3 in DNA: TGTGCCAGCAGGCGGACAGGCTTCTATGGCTACACCTTC. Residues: CASRRTGFYGYTF.

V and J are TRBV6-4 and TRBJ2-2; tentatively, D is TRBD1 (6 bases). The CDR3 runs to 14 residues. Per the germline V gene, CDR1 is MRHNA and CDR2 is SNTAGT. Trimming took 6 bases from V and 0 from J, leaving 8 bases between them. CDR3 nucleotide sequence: TGTGCCAGCAGACAGGGTTCGAACACCGGGGAGCTGTTTTTT. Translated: CASRQGSNTGELFF.

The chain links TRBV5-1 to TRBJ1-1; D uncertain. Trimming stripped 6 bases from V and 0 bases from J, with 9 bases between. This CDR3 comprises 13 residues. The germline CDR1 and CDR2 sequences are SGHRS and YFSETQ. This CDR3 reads CASKLGMNTEAFF. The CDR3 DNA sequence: TGCGCCAGCAAACTAGGGATGAACACTGAAGCTTTCTTT.

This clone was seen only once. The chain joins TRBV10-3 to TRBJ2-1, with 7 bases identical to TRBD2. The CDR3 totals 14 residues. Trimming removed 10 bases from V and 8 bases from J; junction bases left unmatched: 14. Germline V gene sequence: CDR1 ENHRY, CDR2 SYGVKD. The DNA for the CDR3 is TGTGCCAGTCGGGCGGCTAGCGGTTCAGATGAGCAGTTCTTC. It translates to CASRAASGSDEQFF.

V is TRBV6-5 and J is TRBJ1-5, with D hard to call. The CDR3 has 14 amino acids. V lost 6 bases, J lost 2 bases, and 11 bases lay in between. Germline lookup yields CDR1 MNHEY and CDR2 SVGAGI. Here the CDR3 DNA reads TGTGCCAGCAGGGTTTTGAGCGGCAATCAGCCCCAGCATTTT. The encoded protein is CASRVLSGNQPQHF.

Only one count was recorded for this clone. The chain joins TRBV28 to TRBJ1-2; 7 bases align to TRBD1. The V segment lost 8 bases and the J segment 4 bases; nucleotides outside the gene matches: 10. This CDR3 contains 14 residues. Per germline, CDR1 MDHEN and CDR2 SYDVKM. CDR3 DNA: TGTGCCAGCGATAGCAGGGGGTGGGGCTATGGCTACACCTTC. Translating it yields CASDSRGWGYGYTF.

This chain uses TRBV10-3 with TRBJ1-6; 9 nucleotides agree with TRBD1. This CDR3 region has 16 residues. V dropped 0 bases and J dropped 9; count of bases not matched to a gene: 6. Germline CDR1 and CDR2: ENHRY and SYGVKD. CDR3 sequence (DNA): TGTGCCATCAGTGAGTCGGGGGACAGGGTAGGTTCACCCCTCCACTTT. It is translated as CAISESGDRVGSPLHF.

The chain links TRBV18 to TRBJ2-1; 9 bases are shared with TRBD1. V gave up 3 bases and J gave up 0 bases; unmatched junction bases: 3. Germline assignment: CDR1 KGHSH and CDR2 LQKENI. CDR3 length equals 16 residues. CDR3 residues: CASSPPGQGSYNEQFF. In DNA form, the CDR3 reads TGTGCCAGCTCACCTCCGGGACAGGGCTCCTACAATGAGCAGTTCTTC. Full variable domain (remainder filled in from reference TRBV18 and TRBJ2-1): NAGVMQNPRHLVRRRGQEARLRCSPMKGHSHVYWYRQLPEEGLKFMVYLQKENIIDESGMPKERFSAEFPKEGPSILRIQQVVRGDSAAYFCASSPPGQGSYNEQFFGPGTRLTVL.

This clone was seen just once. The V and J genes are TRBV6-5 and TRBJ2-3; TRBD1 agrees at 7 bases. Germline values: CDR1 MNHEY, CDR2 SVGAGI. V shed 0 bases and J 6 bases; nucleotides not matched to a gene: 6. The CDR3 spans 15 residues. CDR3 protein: CASSYSKGASDTQYF. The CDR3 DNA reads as TGTGCCAGCAGTTACTCGAAGGGGGCCTCGGATACGCAGTATTTT.

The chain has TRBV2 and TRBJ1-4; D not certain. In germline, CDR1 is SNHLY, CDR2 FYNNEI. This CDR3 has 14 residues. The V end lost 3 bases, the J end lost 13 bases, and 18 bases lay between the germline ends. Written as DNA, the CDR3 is TGTGCCAGCAGTGATATGAGCCCCCAAGAGGGACTGTTTTTT. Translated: CASSDMSPQEGLFF.

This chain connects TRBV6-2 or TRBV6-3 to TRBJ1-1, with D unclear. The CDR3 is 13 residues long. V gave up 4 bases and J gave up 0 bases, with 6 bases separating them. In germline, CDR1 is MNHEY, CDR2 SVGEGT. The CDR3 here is CASSWSLNTEAFF. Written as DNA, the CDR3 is TGTGCCAGCAGTTGGAGCCTGAACACTGAAGCTTTCTTT.

The CDR3 sequence: CASSRDRDEQYF. The CDR3, as DNA: TGTGCCAGCTCCCGAGACAGGGACGAGCAGTACTTC. The rearrangement links TRBV18 to TRBJ2-7; 7 positions match TRBD1. This CDR3 has 12 residues. The germline V gene encodes CDR1 KGHSH and CDR2 LQKENI. Trimming took 6 bases from V and 5 from J; bases not matched to a gene: 4.

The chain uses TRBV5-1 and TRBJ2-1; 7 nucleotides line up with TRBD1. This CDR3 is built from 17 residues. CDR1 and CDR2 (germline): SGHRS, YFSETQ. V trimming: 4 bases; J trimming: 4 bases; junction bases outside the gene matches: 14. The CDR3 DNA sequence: TGCGCCAGCAGCCTAAGATACAGGGGAATCAATTACAATGAGCAGTTCTTC. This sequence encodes CASSLRYRGINYNEQFF.

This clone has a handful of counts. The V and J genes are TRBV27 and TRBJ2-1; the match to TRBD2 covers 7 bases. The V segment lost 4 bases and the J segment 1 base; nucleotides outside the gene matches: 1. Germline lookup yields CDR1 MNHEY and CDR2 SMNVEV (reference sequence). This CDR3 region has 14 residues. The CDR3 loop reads CASSWGGSYNEQFF. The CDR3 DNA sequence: TGTGCCAGCAGTTGGGGGGGATCCTACAATGAGCAGTTCTTC.

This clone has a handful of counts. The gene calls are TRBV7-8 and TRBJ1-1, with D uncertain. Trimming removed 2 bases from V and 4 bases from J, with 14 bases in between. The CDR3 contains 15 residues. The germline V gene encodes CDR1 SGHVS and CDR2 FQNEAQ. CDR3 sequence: CASSLSSSGVTEAFF. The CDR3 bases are TGTGCCAGCAGCTTAAGCTCCTCTGGTGTCACTGAAGCTTTCTTT.

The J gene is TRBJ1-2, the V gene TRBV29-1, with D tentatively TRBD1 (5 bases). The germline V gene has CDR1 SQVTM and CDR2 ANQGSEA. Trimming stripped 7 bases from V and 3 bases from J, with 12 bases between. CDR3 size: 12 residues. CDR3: CSGSREDYGYTF. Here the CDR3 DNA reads TGCAGCGGATCCAGGGAAGACTATGGCTACACCTTC.

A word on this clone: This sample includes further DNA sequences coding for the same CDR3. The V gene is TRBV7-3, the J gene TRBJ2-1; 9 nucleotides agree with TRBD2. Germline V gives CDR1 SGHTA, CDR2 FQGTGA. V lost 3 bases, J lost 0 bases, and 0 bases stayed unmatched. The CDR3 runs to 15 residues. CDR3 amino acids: CASSFSGSSYNEQFF. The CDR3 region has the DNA TGTGCCAGCAGCTTTAGCGGGAGCTCCTACAATGAGCAGTTCTTC.

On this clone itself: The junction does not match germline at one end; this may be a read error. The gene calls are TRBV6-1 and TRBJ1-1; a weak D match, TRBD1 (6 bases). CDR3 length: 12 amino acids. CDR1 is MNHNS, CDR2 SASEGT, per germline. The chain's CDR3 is CASSERRGQCYF. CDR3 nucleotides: TGTGCCAGCAGTGAACGACGAGGACAGTGTTATTTT.

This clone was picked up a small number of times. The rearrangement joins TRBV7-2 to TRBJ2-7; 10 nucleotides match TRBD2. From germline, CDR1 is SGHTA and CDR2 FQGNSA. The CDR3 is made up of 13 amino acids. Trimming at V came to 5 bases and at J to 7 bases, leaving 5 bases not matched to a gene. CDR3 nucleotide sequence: TGTGCCAGCAGCGCCAGCGGGAGGGGGGAGCAGTACTTC. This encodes CASSASGRGEQYF.

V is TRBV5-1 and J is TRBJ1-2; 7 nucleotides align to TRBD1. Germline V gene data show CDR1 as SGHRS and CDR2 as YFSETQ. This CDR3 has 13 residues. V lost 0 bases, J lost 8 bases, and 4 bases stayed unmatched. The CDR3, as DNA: TGCGCCAGCAGCTTGGAACAGGGGACCGGCTACACCTTC. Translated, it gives CASSLEQGTGYTF. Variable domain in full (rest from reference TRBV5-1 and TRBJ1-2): KAGVTQTPRYLIKTRGQQVTLSCSPISGHRSVSWYQQTPGQGLQFLFEYFSETQRNKGNFPGRFSGRQFSNSRSEMNVSTLELGDSALYLCASSLEQGTGYTFGSGTRLTVV.